These T cell receptor beta chains were read from a single sample in a study of shared clonotypes between healthy human individuals. Using immunoSEQ multiplex PCR, the repertoire was profiled, and TCRdb retains in-frame clones only, with some absent. The sample carries approximately 2.5 million clones, 90% to 95% recorded once. Material: naive CD4+ T cells from PBMCs. Every receptor here comes from a man aged 18-30 years in good health. Some clones in this sample may be carry-over from other donors' samples. CDR3s include the opening cysteine and the closing phenylalanine or tryptophan. D genes are given only for firm matches. The size entry is marked missing in some rows and otherwise reads once, few, many or a size class.

V gene: TRBV6-5; J gene: TRBJ1-5; D gene: TRBD1; clone size: NA; CDR3 DNA: TGTGCCAGCAGTCAGGGGGGCCAGCCCCAGCATTTT; CDR3 protein: CASSQGGQPQHF
V gene: TRBV6-1; J gene: TRBJ1-5; D gene: TRBD1; clone size: NA; CDR3 DNA: TGTGCCGCACAGGGGGACCGACCGGTCCGACAGCCCCAGCATTTT; CDR3 protein: CAAQGDRPVRQPQHF
V gene: TRBV27; J gene: TRBJ2-2; D gene: NA; clone size: NA; CDR3 DNA: TGTGCCAGCCGGATAGGGTATCTCACCGGGGAGCTGTTTTTT; CDR3 protein: CASRIGYLTGELFF
V gene: TRBV7-9; J gene: TRBJ1-5; D gene: TRBD1; clone size: NA; CDR3 DNA: TGTGCCAGCAGCAGCGACAGGGGGCGGGGTCAGCCCCAGCATTTT; CDR3 protein: CASSSDRGRGQPQHF
V gene: TRBV9; J gene: TRBJ1-6; D gene: NA; clone size: NA; CDR3 DNA: TGTGCCAGCAGCGCCCAAGGAGGGAATTCACCCCTCCACTTT; CDR3 protein: CASSAQGGNSPLHF
V gene: TRBV7-3; J gene: TRBJ2-7; D gene: NA; clone size: once; CDR3 DNA: TGTGCCAGCAGCTCCTACGCGCAGTCCTCCTACGAGCAGTACTTC; CDR3 protein: CASSSYAQSSYEQYF
V gene: TRBV7-9; J gene: TRBJ1-2; D gene: NA; clone size: once; CDR3 DNA: TGTGCCAGCAGCTTAGACAGAAACTGGGGCTACACCTTC; CDR3 protein: CASSLDRNWGYTF
V gene: TRBV29-1; J gene: TRBJ2-1; D gene: TRBD1; clone size: NA; CDR3 DNA: TGCAGCACACCGGGACAGTACAATGAGCAGTTCTTC; CDR3 protein: CSTPGQYNEQFF
V gene: TRBV5-1; J gene: TRBJ2-7; D gene: NA; clone size: NA; CDR3 DNA: TGCGCCAGCAGCTTTGACAGACTCTACGAGCAGTACTTC; CDR3 protein: CASSFDRLYEQYF
V gene: TRBV7-9; J gene: TRBJ2-3; D gene: NA; clone size: NA; CDR3 DNA: TGTGCCAGCGGGAGGTCTAGCACAGATACGCAGTATTTT; CDR3 protein: CASGRSSTDTQYF
V gene: TRBV10-1; J gene: TRBJ2-1; D gene: NA; clone size: NA; CDR3 DNA: TGCGCCAGCAGCGTCGGGGGAGGAGTCGATGAGCAGTTCTTC; CDR3 protein: CASSVGGGVDEQFF
V gene: TRBV7-9; J gene: TRBJ2-7; D gene: TRBD2; clone size: NA; CDR3 DNA: TGTGCCAGCAGCCCCTCTCCGGCGGGAGGGGGGGAGCAGTACTTC; CDR3 protein: CASSPSPAGGGEQYF
V gene: TRBV15; J gene: TRBJ1-4; D gene: NA; clone size: NA; CDR3 DNA: TGTGCCACCAGCAGAGAGGGGGGCCGTTCGAATGAAAAACTGTTTTTT; CDR3 protein: CATSREGGRSNEKLFF
V gene: TRBV5-1; J gene: TRBJ1-4; D gene: NA; clone size: NA; CDR3 DNA: TGCGCCAGCAGCTTGAACGGTTTGGGGGGTCGAGGTGAAAAACTGTTTTTT; CDR3 protein: CASSLNGLGGRGEKLFF
V gene: TRBV11-2; J gene: TRBJ2-4; D gene: NA; clone size: NA; CDR3 DNA: TGTGCCAGCTTGGGGATAGCCAAAAACATTCAGTACTTC; CDR3 protein: CASLGIAKNIQYF
V gene: TRBV5-1; J gene: TRBJ2-1; D gene: NA; clone size: NA; CDR3 DNA: TGCGCCAGCAGCTTGGCGTCAGGAGAATACAATGAGCAGTTCTTC; CDR3 protein: CASSLASGEYNEQFF
V gene: TRBV2; J gene: TRBJ2-3; D gene: TRBD2; clone size: once; CDR3 DNA: TGTGCCAGCGTGGGGACTAGCGGGAGGACAGATACGCAGTATTTT; CDR3 protein: CASVGTSGRTDTQYF
V gene: TRBV5-4; J gene: TRBJ1-4; D gene: NA; clone size: few; CDR3 DNA: TGTGCCAGCAGCTTGGGGGGAACTAATGAAAAACTGTTTTTT; CDR3 protein: CASSLGGTNEKLFF
V gene: TRBV19; J gene: TRBJ1-5; D gene: TRBD1; clone size: NA; CDR3 DNA: TGTGCCAGTAGTATCGGAGGGGGCGTGCGGCAGCCCCAGCATTTT; CDR3 protein: CASSIGGGVRQPQHF
V gene: TRBV10-1; J gene: TRBJ2-3; D gene: NA; clone size: NA; CDR3 DNA: TGCGCCAGCAGTGAGTCGAACCTAGGTGGCACAGATACGCAGTATTTT; CDR3 protein: CASSESNLGGTDTQYF
V gene: TRBV2; J gene: TRBJ2-7; D gene: NA; clone size: NA; CDR3 DNA: TGTGCCAGCACCGAAACGGGGTACGAGCAGTACTTC; CDR3 protein: CASTETGYEQYF
V gene: TRBV5-1; J gene: TRBJ2-1; D gene: NA; clone size: once; CDR3 DNA: TGCGCCAGCAGCCCCTGGCCTAGGGAAAGCTCCTACAATGAGCAGTTCTTC; CDR3 protein: CASSPWPRESSYNEQFF
V gene: TRBV6-1; J gene: TRBJ1-2; D gene: NA; clone size: NA; CDR3 DNA: TGTGCCAGCAGTTCAGGCGTCTATGGCTACACCTTC; CDR3 protein: CASSSGVYGYTF
V gene: TRBV5-1; J gene: TRBJ2-3; D gene: TRBD2; clone size: NA; CDR3 DNA: TGCGCCAGCAGCTTGGATGGCGGGAGGGCCACAGATACGCAGTATTTT; CDR3 protein: CASSLDGGRATDTQYF
V gene: TRBV9; J gene: TRBJ2-5; D gene: NA; clone size: NA; CDR3 DNA: TGTGCCAGCAGCCCAACCGACGGCGGGGAAGAGACCCAGTACTTC; CDR3 protein: CASSPTDGGEETQYF
V gene: TRBV6-1; J gene: TRBJ2-7; D gene: TRBD1; clone size: once; CDR3 DNA: TGTGCCAGCAGCAGGGGACAGTCTGAGCAGTACTTC; CDR3 protein: CASSRGQSEQYF
V gene: TRBV15; J gene: TRBJ2-5; D gene: NA; clone size: NA; CDR3 DNA: TGTGCCACCAGCAGAGAGGCTCTGGGGGAGACCCAGTACTTC; CDR3 protein: CATSREALGETQYF
V gene: TRBV27; J gene: TRBJ2-7; D gene: NA; clone size: once; CDR3 DNA: TGTGCCAGCAGTTTCGTTAATACAGGTCGTGGTTGGTACTTC; CDR3 protein: CASSFVNTGRGWYF
V gene: TRBV11-3; J gene: TRBJ2-1; D gene: NA; clone size: once; CDR3 DNA: TGTGCCATCACTCTAGTACCCACGAGGGGCGACAATGAGCAGTTCTTC; CDR3 protein: CAITLVPTRGDNEQFF
V gene: TRBV28; J gene: TRBJ2-3; D gene: TRBD2; clone size: NA; CDR3 DNA: TGTGCCAGCAGTCACCCGGGACTAGCGGACCCTGCCTTTGGCACAGATACGCAGTATTTT; CDR3 protein: CASSHPGLADPAFGTDTQYF
V gene: TRBV5-1; J gene: TRBJ2-1; D gene: TRBD2; clone size: NA; CDR3 DNA: TGCGCCAGCAGCCCGGGACTAGTCCCCAATGAGCAGTTCTTC; CDR3 protein: CASSPGLVPNEQFF
V gene: TRBV21-1; J gene: TRBJ2-1; D gene: NA; clone size: NA; CDR3 DNA: TGTGCCAGCAGCAAAATGAACGGGAGGGCCGACAATGAGCAGTTCTTC; CDR3 protein: CASSKMNGRADNEQFF
V gene: TRBV5-1; J gene: TRBJ2-3; D gene: NA; clone size: NA; CDR3 DNA: TGCGCCAGCAGCTTGAAACAGCCCACGAGCACAGATACGCAGTATTTT; CDR3 protein: CASSLKQPTSTDTQYF
V gene: TRBV11-2; J gene: TRBJ2-6; D gene: TRBD2; clone size: NA; CDR3 DNA: TGTGCCAGCAGCTTCGTTCGAACTAGCGGGATTGGAGGGGCCAACGTCCTGACTTTC; CDR3 protein: CASSFVRTSGIGGANVLTF
V gene: TRBV6-5; J gene: TRBJ1-5; D gene: TRBD1; clone size: NA; CDR3 DNA: TGTGCCAGCAGCCCGGACAGGGAGCAGCCCCAGCATTTT; CDR3 protein: CASSPDREQPQHF
V gene: TRBV28; J gene: TRBJ2-5; D gene: NA; clone size: once; CDR3 DNA: TGTGCCAGCAGCATGGGGGGCGACTGGAAGACCCAGTACTTC; CDR3 protein: CASSMGGDWKTQYF
V gene: TRBV11-2; J gene: TRBJ1-5; D gene: NA; clone size: NA; CDR3 DNA: TGTGCCAGCAGCTTAGATGTCAGCAATCAGCCCCAGCATTTT; CDR3 protein: CASSLDVSNQPQHF
V gene: TRBV18; J gene: TRBJ1-1; D gene: TRBD1; clone size: NA; CDR3 DNA: TGTGCCAGCTCCCGCGGACAGGGGGCGATGAACACTGAAGCTTTCTTT; CDR3 protein: CASSRGQGAMNTEAFF
V gene: TRBV19; J gene: TRBJ2-7; D gene: NA; clone size: NA; CDR3 DNA: TGTGCCAGTAGTTTACAGGGAGCCACGGGCTACGAGCAGTACTTC; CDR3 protein: CASSLQGATGYEQYF
V gene: TRBV7-9; J gene: TRBJ1-4; D gene: NA; clone size: NA; CDR3 DNA: TGTGCCAGCGGCGGCCCCTCCGAAAAACTGTTTTTT; CDR3 protein: CASGGPSEKLFF
V gene: TRBV21-1; J gene: TRBJ2-1; D gene: NA; clone size: NA; CDR3 DNA: TGTGCCAGCAGCCTAAGAGGGCTAGACTACAATGAGCAGTTCTTC; CDR3 protein: CASSLRGLDYNEQFF
V gene: TRBV5-1; J gene: TRBJ2-3; D gene: NA; clone size: NA; CDR3 DNA: TGCGCCAGCAAGCTCACCCCGAACACAGATACGCAGTATTTT; CDR3 protein: CASKLTPNTDTQYF
V gene: TRBV11-2; J gene: TRBJ2-3; D gene: NA; clone size: NA; CDR3 DNA: TGTGCCAGCAGCTTATCGGGGAGAGATACGCAGTATTTT; CDR3 protein: CASSLSGRDTQYF
V gene: TRBV6-6; J gene: TRBJ2-7; D gene: NA; clone size: NA; CDR3 DNA: TGTGCCAGCAGTTATGGACAGAACTACGAGCAGTACTTC; CDR3 protein: CASSYGQNYEQYF
V gene: TRBV5-1; J gene: TRBJ2-1; D gene: NA; clone size: NA; CDR3 DNA: TGCGCCAGCAGCTTGGAGGGGCTTTTATACAATGAGCAGTTCTTC; CDR3 protein: CASSLEGLLYNEQFF
V gene: TRBV14; J gene: TRBJ2-1; D gene: NA; clone size: NA; CDR3 DNA: TGTGCCAGCAGCCAAGATCCCCCTCACAATGAGCAGTTCTTC; CDR3 protein: CASSQDPPHNEQFF
V gene: TRBV4-1; J gene: TRBJ1-1; D gene: TRBD1; clone size: NA; CDR3 DNA: TGCGCCAGCAGCCAGGGGACAGGGCGGACTCTACCCCCGGTCGCTTTCTTT; CDR3 protein: CASSQGTGRTLPPVAFF
V gene: TRBV28; J gene: TRBJ2-1; D gene: TRBD2; clone size: NA; CDR3 DNA: TGTGCCAGCGGGGGAGGGACTAGCGGGAGACATGAGCAGTTCTTC; CDR3 protein: CASGGGTSGRHEQFF
V gene: TRBV4-1; J gene: TRBJ1-2; D gene: NA; clone size: NA; CDR3 DNA: TGCGCCAGCAGCCAAGCGGGGGTCGGCTACACCTTC; CDR3 protein: CASSQAGVGYTF
V gene: TRBV5-1; J gene: TRBJ2-1; D gene: NA; clone size: NA; CDR3 DNA: TGCGCCAGCAGCTCGGGGAGCTCCTACAATGAGCAGTTCTTC; CDR3 protein: CASSSGSSYNEQFF